The T cell receptor (beta chain) described here comes from a study of glioma-infiltrating T cells (dated by TCRdb to about 2016). Broadly, across the study: The study sequenced TCR alpha- and beta-chain repertoires from glioma tissue, from non-neoplastic brain tissue and from matched peripheral blood mononuclear cells. To measure how far tissue and blood T-cell populations diverged, each tissue-infiltrating repertoire was compared against the peripheral blood repertoire of the same patient. Three low-grade glioma patients, roughly 8 primary glioblastoma patients and three non-glioma patients contributing non-neoplastic brain tissue were included in the paired cohort.

To note about this clonotype: There is no known antigen for this receptor. One end of the junction is discordant with germline, which a read error may explain.

Results the study describes overall, beyond this receptor: Only a very small number of CDR3 sequences turned up in both tissue and blood, a result put down to high CDR3 diversity combined with limited sampling. Group comparisons were based on small numbers of patients: three non-neoplastic, three low-grade glioma and roughly 8 glioblastoma patients. VJ-independent divergence between tissue and blood was found to be below expectation in non-neoplastic patients but above expectation in all gliomas, particularly low-grade gliomas.

Via the germline V gene, CDR1 is MNHNS and CDR2 SASEGT. From the cysteine up to the phenylalanine, the CDR3 has a length of 13 residues. CDR3 DNA is the only sequence kept; it has 39 bases, read in frame from the first base. TCR alpha and beta CDR3 regions were amplified with the iRepertoire nested amplicon-rescue multiplex PCR (arm-PCR) platform from RNA. One-step reverse transcription and amplification used roughly 90-400 ng of tissue mRNA or PBMC total RNA as input. Following bead purification, Illumina adapters were added by a secondary multiplex PCR, and the libraries were gel-purified between 200 and 400 bp. Libraries carried internal 6-nucleotide barcodes used for demultiplexing. Sequencing of libraries was performed on an Illumina MiSeq with 2x220 or 2x250 nucleotide paired-end reads. Regarding the original processing steps: Paired reads were merged using FLASH 1.2.11 and aligned with BWA-MEM to the GRCh37 human genome, and TRA and TRB reads were then extracted. V and J assignment used an IMGT-derived reference of cassette sequences and CDR3 motifs that included pseudogenes. Reads were translated in three frames, and productive CDR3s were defined as those with a C...FGXG motif and no stop codons. A clonotype was defined as a unique combination of a V-J cassette pair and a CDR3 amino acid sequence. Reads were filtered by Hamming distance, thresholded by each sample's sequence error rate in mapped regions. TCRdb applied fastp at Q25 and MiXCR to the public reads, then kept only in-frame beta chains. Rows with a matching CDR3 protein are joined into one entry that keeps the most common DNA and genes. For this entry, the V and J calls and clone size follow TCRdb and not the study's own pipeline. Counted in this sample were 150,000 or so distinct CDR3 sequences; more than 35% of them appeared once. The ten biggest clones cover 20% to 25% of the sample.

Specimen: glioma tissue, nonneoplastic brain tissue, or PBMCs (not recorded which). The sequence joins TRBV6-1 to TRBJ2-2; TRBD2 aligns with 7 central bases. This receptor was obtained from a human donor with low-grade glioma or glioblastoma, undergoing nonglioma brain surgery, or in good health (not recorded which). The DNA sequence is as follows: TGTGCCAGCACGCGGGGGAACACCGGGAAGCTGTTTTTT. Translated, this is CASTRGNTGKLFF.